This T cell receptor beta chain was found in a study of blood T cell repertoires in COVID-19. About the research overall: In each case, the material was cDNA or gDNA derived from T cells, B-cell-depleted T cells, or PBMCs.

The Seattle patients joined while their infection was active and were tracked longitudinally afterward. Per the germline V gene, CDR1 is LGHNA and CDR2 is YSLEER. The CDR3 has 15 residues. V was shortened by 0 bases and J by 0 bases, with 6 bases between the two germline ends. The repertoire was sequenced with immunoSEQ multiplex PCR; TCRdb's copy has only in-frame clones and lacks some. The sample has some 130,000 clones; 90% are singletons. Input material: peripheral blood. This chain links TRBV4-3 with TRBJ1-5; no clear D. The sequence came from a man aged 55-75 years with COVID-19, enrolled during active disease. Here the CDR3 DNA reads TGCGCCAGCAGCCAAGAACGGTATAGCAATCAGCCCCAGCATTTT. It translates to CASSQERYSNQPQHF.